These 19 T cell receptor beta chains originate from one sample sequenced in a study of blood T cell repertoires in COVID-19. Only in-frame clones appear in the TCRdb table, and some are missing; sequencing was by immunoSEQ multiplex PCR. The table includes under 350,000 clones, 65% to 90% detected once. Sequences were obtained from PBMCs or T cells enriched from blood (not recorded which). These receptors all stem from a woman aged 40 to 50 with acute COVID-19.

Ten or more counts support this clone. The chain is built from TRBV6-5 and TRBJ2-7; weak D call: TRBD1 (6 bases). V was clipped by 6 bases and J by 2 bases, with 14 bases between them. Germline values: CDR1 MNHEY, CDR2 SVGAGI. The CDR3 is 14 amino acids. The CDR3 nucleotides read TGTGCCAGCAGGACCTCCGGGACACCCTACGAGCAGTACTTC. It is translated as CASRTSGTPYEQYF.

This rearrangement joins TRBV5-1 to TRBJ1-4; the D gene is possibly TRBD1 (5 bases). In germline, CDR1 is SGHRS, CDR2 YFSETQ. This CDR3 comprises 15 residues. V was trimmed by 0 bases and J by 8 bases, leaving 14 bases between them. CDR3 loop: CASSLEARAGEKLFF. The CDR3 DNA reads TGCGCCAGCAGCTTGGAGGCCAGGGCCGGGGAAAAACTGTTTTTT.

This chain links TRBV6-1 with TRBJ1-3, with D unresolved. The ends were cut back, 0 bases at V and 0 bases at J, with 9 bases in the middle. The CDR3 has 16 residues. Germline V CDR1 and CDR2: MNHNS, SASEGT. CDR3 DNA: TGTGCCAGCAGTGAAGCTTTTCGGGGCTCTGGAAACACCATATATTTT. It codes for CASSEAFRGSGNTIYF.

The gene calls are TRBV3-1 (or the pseudogene TRBV3-2) and TRBJ1-1, with D unclear. V was trimmed by 0 bases and J by 0 bases, leaving 5 bases between them. This CDR3 comprises 14 residues. The germline gives CDR1 LGHDT, CDR2 YNNKEL (reference sequence). The CDR3 region is CASSQDSMNTEAFF. CDR3 nucleotides: TGTGCCAGCAGCCAAGATAGTATGAACACTGAAGCTTTCTTT.

The chain joins TRBV11-2 to TRBJ2-1; 7 bases are shared with TRBD2. Germline assignment: CDR1 SGHAT and CDR2 FQNNGV. The CDR3 consists of 14 residues. Trimming at V came to 2 bases and at J to 4 bases, leaving 2 bases not matched to a gene. CDR3 in DNA: TGTGCCAGCAGCTTAACAGCGGGGTACAATGAGCAGTTCTTC. This gives the protein CASSLTAGYNEQFF.

V and J are TRBV7-2 and TRBJ2-7, with 15 bases lining up with TRBD2. After removal of 1 base from V and 7 bases from J, the junction contained 14 bases not matched to a gene. In germline, CDR1 is SGHTA, CDR2 FQGNSA. The CDR3 runs 19 residues. The CDR3 DNA is TGTGCCAGCAGCTTAGTGCGGACTAGCGGGAGGGCACCCCTGGGGGAGCAGTACTTC. Translation gives CASSLVRTSGRAPLGEQYF. The full variable domain, completed using reference TRBV7-2 and TRBJ2-7, is GAGVSQSPSNKVTEKGKDVELRCDPISGHTALYWYRQSLGQGLEFLIYFQGNSAPDKSGLPSDRFSAERTGGSVSTLTIQRTQQEDSAVYLCASSLVRTSGRAPLGEQYFGPGTRLTVT.

The gene calls are TRBV5-1 and TRBJ2-1, with a possible D match to TRBD1 (6 bases). The germline V gene encodes CDR1 SGHRS and CDR2 YFSETQ. The CDR3 contains 14 residues. Trimming removed 4 bases at V and 8 bases at J, with 16 bases between. Here the CDR3 DNA reads TGCGCCAGCAGCCCCGACGCAACAGGGTATGAGCAGTTCTTC. Its translation: CASSPDATGYEQFF.

The rearrangement uses TRBV7-3 and TRBJ2-3; D is perhaps TRBD1 (6 bases). V was shortened by 5 bases and J by 3 bases, with 9 bases between the two germline ends. The CDR3 covers 13 residues. Germline V gives CDR1 SGHTA, CDR2 FQGTGA. CDR3 protein: CASSAGTTDTQYF. The CDR3 bases are TGTGCCAGCAGCGCCGGGACAACAGATACGCAGTATTTT.

This chain connects TRBV6-5 to TRBJ2-7; maybe TRBD1 (6 bases). Germline CDR1 reads MNHEY; CDR2 reads SVGAGI. The V gene lost 4 bases and the J gene lost 4 bases, with 14 bases spanning the gap. CDR3 length: 14 amino acids. The CDR3 loop reads CASSSFRGAYEQYF. In DNA, the CDR3 is TGTGCCAGCAGTTCTTTCAGGGGAGCATACGAGCAGTACTTC.

The chain combines TRBV2 with TRBJ1-3; TRBD1 is a possible D gene (6 bases). Trimming removed 4 bases at V and 4 bases at J, with 14 bases between. This CDR3 comprises 15 residues. CDR1 and CDR2 (germline): SNHLY, FYNNEI. For the CDR3, the DNA is TGTGCCAGCAGTGCACTACAGGGACCGGGAAACACCATATATTTT. This translates into CASSALQGPGNTIYF.

The chain joins TRBV24-1 to TRBJ2-3, with 10 bases lining up with TRBD2. CDR3 length: 16 residues. V shed 5 bases and J 5 bases; nucleotides not matched to a gene: 9. Germline CDR1 KGHDR, CDR2 SFDVKD. The CDR3 bases are TGTGCCACCAGTGCAAGTCTAGCGGGGGTGGGAGATACGCAGTATTTT. As protein: CATSASLAGVGDTQYF.

V is TRBV28 and J is TRBJ1-1; 7 bases map to TRBD1. V lost 8 bases and J lost 0; bases outside the gene matches: 3. The CDR3 loop spans 13 amino acids. The V gene's germline CDR1 is MDHEN and CDR2 SYDVKM. The CDR3: CASLDRMNTEAFF. The CDR3 DNA reads as TGTGCCAGCCTGGACAGGATGAACACTGAAGCTTTCTTT.

The genes are TRBV4-3 and TRBJ1-5; D gene unclear. Germline CDR1 is LGHNA and CDR2 is YSLEER. The CDR3 totals 19 residues. V gave up 1 base and J gave up 5 bases, with 24 bases separating them. In nucleotides, the CDR3 is TGCGCCAGCAGCCAAGCAAAATTTTTTCGGGAGGACCTGGATCAGCCCCAGCATTTT. It codes for CASSQAKFFREDLDQPQHF.

The chain recombines TRBV6-5 with TRBJ1-1; 8 nucleotides align to TRBD1. V was clipped by 7 bases and J by 4 bases; unmatched bases: 8. The germline V gene encodes CDR1 MNHEY and CDR2 SVGAGI. This CDR3 is built from 14 residues. The CDR3 nucleotides read TGTGCCAGCACAACAGGGGGGCTGGTCACTGAAGCTTTCTTT. Encoded protein: CASTTGGLVTEAFF.

The chain uses TRBV7-2 and TRBJ2-1, with D perhaps TRBD2 (6 bases). CDR3 length: 14 residues. The germline CDR1 and CDR2 sequences are SGHTA and FQGNSA. V was clipped by 3 bases and J by 4 bases, with 10 bases between them. CDR3 sequence reads: CASSLEGTYNEQFF. For the CDR3, the DNA is TGTGCCAGCAGCTTGGAGGGGACTTACAATGAGCAGTTCTTC. Complete variable domain (other parts from reference TRBV7-2 and TRBJ2-1): GAGVSQSPSNKVTEKGKDVELRCDPISGHTALYWYRQSLGQGLEFLIYFQGNSAPDKSGLPSDRFSAERTGGSVSTLTIQRTQQEDSAVYLCASSLEGTYNEQFFGPGTRLTVL.

The chain uses TRBV5-1 and TRBJ1-6, with 9 positions matching TRBD1. This CDR3 has 15 amino acids. V lost 0 bases, J lost 10 bases, and 5 bases stayed unmatched. Germline loops: CDR1 SGHRS, CDR2 YFSETQ. The CDR3 region has the DNA TGCGCCAGCAGCTTGGAACAGGGGGCGCGGTCACCCCTCCACTTT. This gives the protein CASSLEQGARSPLHF. The full variable domain, its missing parts supplied by reference TRBV5-1 and TRBJ1-6, is KAGVTQTPRYLIKTRGQQVTLSCSPISGHRSVSWYQQTPGQGLQFLFEYFSETQRNKGNFPGRFSGRQFSNSRSEMNVSTLELGDSALYLCASSLEQGARSPLHFGNGTRLTVT.

The chain recombines TRBV7-9 with TRBJ2-7; 7 positions match TRBD1. Per the germline V gene, CDR1 is SEHNR and CDR2 is FQNEAQ (reference sequence). The CDR3 contains 15 residues. Germline trimming cut 5 bases from V and 5 bases from J; bases unmatched to any gene: 12. The CDR3 loop reads CASSLNSGTVNEQYF. DNA for the CDR3: TGTGCCAGCAGCCTTAATTCCGGGACAGTTAACGAGCAGTACTTC.

The chain is built from TRBV7-2 and TRBJ2-3; no clear D gene. V dropped 5 bases and J dropped 6 bases, with 15 bases sitting between them. CDR1 is SGHTA and CDR2 is FQGNSA in the germline V gene. CDR3 length equals 14 residues. CDR3 DNA sequence: TGTGCCAGCAGCCCGGGTCCATACGCGGATACGCAGTATTTT. It codes for CASSPGPYADTQYF.

The chain couples TRBV4-2 to TRBJ1-2; D call uncertain. Germline CDR1 is LGHNA and CDR2 is YNFKEQ. This CDR3 contains 15 residues. Trimming removed 0 bases at V and 2 bases at J, with 10 bases between. The chain's CDR3 is CASSQEVAENYGYTF. The DNA for the CDR3 is TGTGCCAGCAGCCAAGAAGTTGCGGAGAACTATGGCTACACCTTC.